The 9 T cell receptor beta chains below come from one sample, sequenced in a study of blood T cells in healthy people across ages. A J-beta primer mix and a sample-barcoded 5' primer were used in a second PCR of about 7 to 12 cycles. Each CDR3 protein is one row after TCRdb ran MiXCR on the 5' RACE reads. The sample carries 750,000 to 950,000 distinct CDR3 sequences, 29% recorded once. These records were also assigned to another study, of T cells of mothers and their children.

The sequencing input was blood. These receptors were obtained from a woman aged 40 to 55 in good health.

The chain couples TRBV7-3 to TRBJ2-1; D unresolved. With 1 base removed from V and 4 bases from J, the gap between germline ends came to 8 bases. The length of the CDR3 is 14 residues. Germline V CDR1 and CDR2: SGHTA, FQGTGA. The CDR3 bases are TGTGCCAGCAGCTTAAGGCCATCATACAATGAGCAGTTCTTC. This sequence encodes CASSLRPSYNEQFF.

Worth noting for this clonotype: The final CDR3 position lacks the conserved phenylalanine or tryptophan, pointing to a likely read error. This sequence joins TRBV5-1 and TRBJ2-5; TRBD1 aligns across 8 bases. The J call may be incorrect, as the DNA end agrees better with TRBJ2-7. Germline V lookup: CDR1 SGHRS, CDR2 YFSETQ. This CDR3 comprises 13 residues. The CDR3 region is CASQKQGAYEQYI. In DNA form, the CDR3 reads TGCGCCAGCCAAAAACAGGGGGCCTACGAGCAGTACATA.

Notes on this clonotype: Given a much more abundant clone one base away, this may be a read error. The chain links TRBV9 to TRBJ2-1; TRBD1 agrees at 7 bases. Germline V gene sequence: CDR1 SGDLS, CDR2 YYNGEE. J lost 10 bases, V lost 0 bases, and 7 bases had no gene match. This CDR3 region has 14 residues. DNA of the CDR3: TGTGCCAGCAGCGTAGCTGAGGGGGCATACGAGCAGTTCTTC. The encoded protein is CASSVAEGAYEQFF.

The gene calls are TRBV29-1 and TRBJ1-3; D is undetermined. Germline-derived CDR1 and CDR2 are SQVTM and ANQGSEA. The CDR3 covers 13 residues. Trimming removed 4 bases from V and 0 bases from J, with 7 bases in between. The DNA of the CDR3 is TGCAGCGTTGTTCGGGACTCTGGAAACACCATATATTTT. Its translation: CSVVRDSGNTIYF.

In the case of this clonotype: This may be a read error, as it is one base from a much larger clone. The conserved phenylalanine or tryptophan is not found at the CDR3 terminus, so this likely reflects a read error. CDR3 residues: CACSPTASETQYC. The CDR3 DNA is TGTGCCTGCAGCCCCACGGCGAGTGAGACCCAGTACTGC. The chain has TRBV7-2 and TRBJ2-5, with D unresolved. CDR1 and CDR2 (germline): SGHTA, FQGNSA. The CDR3 totals 13 residues.

V is TRBV18 and J is TRBJ1-1; possible D gene TRBD1, 5 bases. V was shortened by 3 bases and J by 6 bases, with 8 bases between the two germline ends. From germline, CDR1 is KGHSH and CDR2 LQKENI. CDR3 length: 12 amino acids. The CDR3 DNA reads as TGTGCCAGCTCACCGACAGCGGCTGAAGCTTTCTTT. Translation gives CASSPTAAEAFF.

The genes are TRBV12-3 or TRBV12-4 and TRBJ2-1; TRBD2 agrees at 7 bases. The CDR3 length is 14 residues. With 6 bases clipped from V and 4 bases from J, the junction kept 6 bases outside the gene matches. The CDR3 region is CASRLWGGYNEQFF. The CDR3 DNA follows: TGTGCCAGCAGGTTATGGGGGGGGTACAATGAGCAGTTCTTC.

The chain joins TRBV20-1 to TRBJ2-7, with D perhaps TRBD1 (6 bases). The CDR3 extends over 16 amino acids. The germline CDR1 and CDR2 sequences are DFQATT and SNEGSKA (reference sequence). V shed 5 bases and J shed 0 bases, with 20 bases lying between them. As DNA, the CDR3 is TGCAGTGCTCCCTGGAACCAGGGGAGAAGCTCCTACGAGCAGTACTTC. It translates to CSAPWNQGRSSYEQYF.

V is TRBV27 and J is TRBJ2-3; TRBD1 matches 9 bases. The J segment lost 3 bases and the V segment lost 1 base, leaving 8 bases of the junction unmatched. The length of the CDR3 is 17 residues. Germline lookup yields CDR1 MNHEY and CDR2 SMNVEV (reference sequence). The CDR3: CASSLYQVGTGTDTQYF. DNA of the CDR3: TGTGCCAGCAGTTTATACCAGGTCGGGACAGGGACAGATACGCAGTATTTT.